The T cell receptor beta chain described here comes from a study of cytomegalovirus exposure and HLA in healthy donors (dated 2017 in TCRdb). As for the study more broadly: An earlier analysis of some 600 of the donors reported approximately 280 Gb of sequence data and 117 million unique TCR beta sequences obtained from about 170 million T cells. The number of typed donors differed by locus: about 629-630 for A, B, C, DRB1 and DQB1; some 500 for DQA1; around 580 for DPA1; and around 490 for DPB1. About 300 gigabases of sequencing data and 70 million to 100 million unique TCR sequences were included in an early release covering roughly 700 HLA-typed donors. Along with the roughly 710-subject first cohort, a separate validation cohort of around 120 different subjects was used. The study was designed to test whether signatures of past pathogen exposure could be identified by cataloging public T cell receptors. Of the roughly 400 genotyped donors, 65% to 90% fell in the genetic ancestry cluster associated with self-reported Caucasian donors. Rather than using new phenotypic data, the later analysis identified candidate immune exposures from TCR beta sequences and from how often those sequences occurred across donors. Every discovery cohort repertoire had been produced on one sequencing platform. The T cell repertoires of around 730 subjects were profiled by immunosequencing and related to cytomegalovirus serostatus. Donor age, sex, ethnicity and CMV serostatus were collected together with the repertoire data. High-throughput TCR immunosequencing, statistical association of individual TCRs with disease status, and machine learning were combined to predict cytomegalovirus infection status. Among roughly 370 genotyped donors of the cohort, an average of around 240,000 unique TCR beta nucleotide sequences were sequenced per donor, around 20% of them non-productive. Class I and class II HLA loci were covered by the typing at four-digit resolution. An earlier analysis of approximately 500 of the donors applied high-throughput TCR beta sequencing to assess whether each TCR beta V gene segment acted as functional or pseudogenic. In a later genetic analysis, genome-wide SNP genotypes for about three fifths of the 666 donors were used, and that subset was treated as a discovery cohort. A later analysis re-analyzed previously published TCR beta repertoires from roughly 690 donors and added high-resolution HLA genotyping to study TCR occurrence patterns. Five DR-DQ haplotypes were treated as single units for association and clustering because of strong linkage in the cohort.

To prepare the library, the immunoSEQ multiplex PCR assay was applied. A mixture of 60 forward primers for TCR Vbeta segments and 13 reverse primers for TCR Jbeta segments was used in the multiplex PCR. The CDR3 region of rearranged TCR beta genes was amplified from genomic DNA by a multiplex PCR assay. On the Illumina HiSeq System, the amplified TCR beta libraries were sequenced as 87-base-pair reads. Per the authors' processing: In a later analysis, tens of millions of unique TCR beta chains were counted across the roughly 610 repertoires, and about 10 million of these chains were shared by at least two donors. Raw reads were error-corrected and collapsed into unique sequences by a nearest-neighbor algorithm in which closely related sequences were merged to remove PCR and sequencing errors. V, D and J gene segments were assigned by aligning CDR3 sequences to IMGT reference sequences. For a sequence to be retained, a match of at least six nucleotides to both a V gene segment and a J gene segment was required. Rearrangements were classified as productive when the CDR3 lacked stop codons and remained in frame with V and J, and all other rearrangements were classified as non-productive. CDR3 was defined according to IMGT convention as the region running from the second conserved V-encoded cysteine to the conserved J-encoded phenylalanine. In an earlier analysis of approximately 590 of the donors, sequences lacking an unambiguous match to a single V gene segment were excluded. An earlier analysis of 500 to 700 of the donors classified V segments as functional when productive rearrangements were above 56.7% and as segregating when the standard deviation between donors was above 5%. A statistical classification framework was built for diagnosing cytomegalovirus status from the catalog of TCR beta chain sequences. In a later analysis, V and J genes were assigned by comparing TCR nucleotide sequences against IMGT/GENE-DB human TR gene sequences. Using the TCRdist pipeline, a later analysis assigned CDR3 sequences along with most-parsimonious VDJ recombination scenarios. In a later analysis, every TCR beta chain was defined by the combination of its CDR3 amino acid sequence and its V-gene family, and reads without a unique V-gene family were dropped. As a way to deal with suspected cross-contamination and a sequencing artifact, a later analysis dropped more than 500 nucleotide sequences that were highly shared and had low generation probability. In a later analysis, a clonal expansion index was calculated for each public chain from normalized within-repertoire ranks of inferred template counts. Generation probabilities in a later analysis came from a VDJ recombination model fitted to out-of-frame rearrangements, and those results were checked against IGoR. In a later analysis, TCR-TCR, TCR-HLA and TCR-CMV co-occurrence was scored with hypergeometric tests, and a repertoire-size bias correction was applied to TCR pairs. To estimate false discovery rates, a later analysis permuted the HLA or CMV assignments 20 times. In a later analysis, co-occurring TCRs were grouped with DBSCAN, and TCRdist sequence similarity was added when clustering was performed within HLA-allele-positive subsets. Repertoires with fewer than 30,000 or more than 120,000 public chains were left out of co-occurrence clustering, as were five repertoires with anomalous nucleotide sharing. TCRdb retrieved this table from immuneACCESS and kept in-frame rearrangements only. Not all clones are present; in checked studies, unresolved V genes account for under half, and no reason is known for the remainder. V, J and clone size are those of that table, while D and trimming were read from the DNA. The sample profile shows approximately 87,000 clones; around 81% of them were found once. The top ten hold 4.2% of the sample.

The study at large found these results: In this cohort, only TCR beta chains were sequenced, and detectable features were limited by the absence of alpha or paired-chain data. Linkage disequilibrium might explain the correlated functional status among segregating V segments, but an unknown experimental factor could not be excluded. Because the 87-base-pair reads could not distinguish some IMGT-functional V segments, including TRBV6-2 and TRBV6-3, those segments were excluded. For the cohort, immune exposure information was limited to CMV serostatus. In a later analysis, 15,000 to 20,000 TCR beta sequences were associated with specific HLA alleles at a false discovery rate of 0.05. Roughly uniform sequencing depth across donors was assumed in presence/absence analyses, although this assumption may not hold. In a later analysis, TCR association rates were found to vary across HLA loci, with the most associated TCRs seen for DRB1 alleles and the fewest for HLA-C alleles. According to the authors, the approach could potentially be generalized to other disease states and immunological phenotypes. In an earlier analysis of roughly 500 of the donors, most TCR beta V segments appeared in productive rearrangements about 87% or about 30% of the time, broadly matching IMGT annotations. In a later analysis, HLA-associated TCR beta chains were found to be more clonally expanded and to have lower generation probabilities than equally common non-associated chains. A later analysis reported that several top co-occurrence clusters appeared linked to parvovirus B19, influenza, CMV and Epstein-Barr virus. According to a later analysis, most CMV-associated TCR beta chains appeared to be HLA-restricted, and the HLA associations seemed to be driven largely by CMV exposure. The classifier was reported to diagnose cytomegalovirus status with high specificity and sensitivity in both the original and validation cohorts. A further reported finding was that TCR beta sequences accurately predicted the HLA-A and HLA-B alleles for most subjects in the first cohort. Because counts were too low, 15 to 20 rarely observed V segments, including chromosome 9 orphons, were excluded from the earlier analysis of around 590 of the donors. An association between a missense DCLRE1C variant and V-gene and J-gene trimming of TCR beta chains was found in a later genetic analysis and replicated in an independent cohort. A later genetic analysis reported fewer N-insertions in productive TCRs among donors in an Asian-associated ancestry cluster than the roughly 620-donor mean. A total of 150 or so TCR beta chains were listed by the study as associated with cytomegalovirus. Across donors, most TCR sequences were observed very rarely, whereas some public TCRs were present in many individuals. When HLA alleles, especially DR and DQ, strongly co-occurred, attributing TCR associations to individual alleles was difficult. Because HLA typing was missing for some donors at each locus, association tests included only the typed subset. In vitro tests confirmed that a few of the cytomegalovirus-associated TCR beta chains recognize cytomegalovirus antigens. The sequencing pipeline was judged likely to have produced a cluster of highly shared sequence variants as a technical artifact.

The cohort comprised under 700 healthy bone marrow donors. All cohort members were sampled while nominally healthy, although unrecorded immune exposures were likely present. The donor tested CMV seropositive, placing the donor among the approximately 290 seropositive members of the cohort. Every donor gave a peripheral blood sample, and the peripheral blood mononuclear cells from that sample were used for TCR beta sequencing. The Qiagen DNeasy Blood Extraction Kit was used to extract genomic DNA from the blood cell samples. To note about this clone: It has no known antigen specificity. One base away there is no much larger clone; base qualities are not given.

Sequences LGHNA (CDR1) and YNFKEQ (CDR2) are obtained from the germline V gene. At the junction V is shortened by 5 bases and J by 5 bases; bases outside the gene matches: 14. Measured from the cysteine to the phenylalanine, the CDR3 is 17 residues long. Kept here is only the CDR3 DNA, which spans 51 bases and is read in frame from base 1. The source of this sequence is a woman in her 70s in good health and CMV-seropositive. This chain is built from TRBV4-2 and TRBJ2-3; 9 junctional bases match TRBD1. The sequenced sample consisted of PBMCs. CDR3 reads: CASSFLTPGQGEDTQYF. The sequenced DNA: TGTGCCAGCAGCTTCTTGACACCGGGACAGGGTGAAGATACGCAGTATTTT.